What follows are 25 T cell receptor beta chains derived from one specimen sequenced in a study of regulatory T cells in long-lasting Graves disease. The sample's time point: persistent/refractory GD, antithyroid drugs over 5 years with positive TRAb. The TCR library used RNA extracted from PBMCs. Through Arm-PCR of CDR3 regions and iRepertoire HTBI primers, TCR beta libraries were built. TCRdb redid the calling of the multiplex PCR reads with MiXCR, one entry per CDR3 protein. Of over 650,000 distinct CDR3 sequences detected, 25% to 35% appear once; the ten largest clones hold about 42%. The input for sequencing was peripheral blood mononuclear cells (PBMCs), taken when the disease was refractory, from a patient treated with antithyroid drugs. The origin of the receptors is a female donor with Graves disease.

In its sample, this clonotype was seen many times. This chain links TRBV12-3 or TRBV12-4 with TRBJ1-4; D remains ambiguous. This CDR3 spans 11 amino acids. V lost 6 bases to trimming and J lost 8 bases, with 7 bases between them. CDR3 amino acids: CASRIQEKLFF. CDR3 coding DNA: TGTGCCAGCAGAATACAGGAAAAACTGTTTTTT.

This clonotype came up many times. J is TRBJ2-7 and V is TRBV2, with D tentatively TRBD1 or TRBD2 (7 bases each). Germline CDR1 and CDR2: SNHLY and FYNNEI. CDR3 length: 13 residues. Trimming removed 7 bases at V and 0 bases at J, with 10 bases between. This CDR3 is CASKRDSSYEQYF. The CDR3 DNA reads TGTGCCAGCAAGCGGGACAGCTCCTACGAGCAGTACTTC.

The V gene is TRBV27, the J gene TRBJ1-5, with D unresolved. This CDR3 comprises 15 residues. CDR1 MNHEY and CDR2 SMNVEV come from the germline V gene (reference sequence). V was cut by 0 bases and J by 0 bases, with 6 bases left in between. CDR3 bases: TGTGCCAGCAGTTTATCCCCGATTAGCAATCAGCCCCAGCATTTT. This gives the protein CASSLSPISNQPQHF.

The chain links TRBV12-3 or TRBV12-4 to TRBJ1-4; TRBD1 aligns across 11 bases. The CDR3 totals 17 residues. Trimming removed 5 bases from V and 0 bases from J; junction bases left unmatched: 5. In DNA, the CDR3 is TGTGCCAGCAGTCCCGGACAGGGGGCATCAACTAATGAAAAACTGTTTTTT. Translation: CASSPGQGASTNEKLFF.

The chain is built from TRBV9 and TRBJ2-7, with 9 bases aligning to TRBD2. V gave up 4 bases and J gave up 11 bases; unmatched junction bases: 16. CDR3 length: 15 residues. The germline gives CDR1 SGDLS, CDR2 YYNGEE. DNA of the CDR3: TGTGCCAGCAGCCTAGCAGGCGGGAGGGCAGTGGAGAAGTACTTC. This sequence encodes CASSLAGGRAVEKYF.

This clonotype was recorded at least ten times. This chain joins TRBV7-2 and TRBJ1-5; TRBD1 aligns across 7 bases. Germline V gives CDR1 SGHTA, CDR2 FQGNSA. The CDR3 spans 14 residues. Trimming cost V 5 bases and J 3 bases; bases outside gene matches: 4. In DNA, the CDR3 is TGTGCCAGCAGCCCCGGACAGGCCAATCAGCCCCAGCATTTT. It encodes CASSPGQANQPQHF.

The CDR3 loop is CATSRASQFLNTEAFF. The CDR3 bases are TGTGCCACCAGCAGAGCCTCCCAGTTTTTGAACACTGAAGCTTTCTTT. The V call is TRBV15, the J call TRBJ1-1, with D uncertain. Per the germline V gene, CDR1 is LNHNV and CDR2 is YYDKDF (reference sequence). The ends were cut back, 1 base at V and 0 bases at J, with 12 bases in the middle. The CDR3 totals 16 residues.

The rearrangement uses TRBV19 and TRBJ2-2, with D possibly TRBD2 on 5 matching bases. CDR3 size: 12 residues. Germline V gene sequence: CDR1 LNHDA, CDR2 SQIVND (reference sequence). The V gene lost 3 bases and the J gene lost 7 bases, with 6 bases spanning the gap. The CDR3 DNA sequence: TGTGCCAGTAGTATTGCGGGCGGGGAGCTGTTTTTT. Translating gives CASSIAGGELFF.

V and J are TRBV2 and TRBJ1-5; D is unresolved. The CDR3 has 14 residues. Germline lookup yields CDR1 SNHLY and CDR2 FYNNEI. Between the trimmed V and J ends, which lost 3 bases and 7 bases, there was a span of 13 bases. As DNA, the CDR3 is TGTGCCAGCAGTGAGGGCCAGGCGAGGCAGCCCCAGCATTTT. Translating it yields CASSEGQARQPQHF.

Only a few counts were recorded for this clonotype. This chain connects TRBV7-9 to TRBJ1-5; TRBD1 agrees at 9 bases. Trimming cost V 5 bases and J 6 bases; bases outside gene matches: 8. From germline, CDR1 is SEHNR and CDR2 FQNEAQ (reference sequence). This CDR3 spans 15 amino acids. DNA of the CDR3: TGTGCCAGCAGCCCGGGGGGACAGGGCAGTCAGCCCCAGCATTTT. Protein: CASSPGGQGSQPQHF.

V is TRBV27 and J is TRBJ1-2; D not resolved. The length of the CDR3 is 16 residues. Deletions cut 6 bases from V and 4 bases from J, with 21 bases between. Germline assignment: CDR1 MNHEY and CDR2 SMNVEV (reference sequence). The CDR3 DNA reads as TGTGCCAGCAGAATAAGTGATGGGGTGTTCGGCTATGGCTACACCTTC. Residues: CASRISDGVFGYGYTF.

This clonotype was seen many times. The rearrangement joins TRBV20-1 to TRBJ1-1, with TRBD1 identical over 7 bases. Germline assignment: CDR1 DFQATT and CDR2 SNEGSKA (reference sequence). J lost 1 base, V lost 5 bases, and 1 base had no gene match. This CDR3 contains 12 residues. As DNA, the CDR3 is TGCAGTGCTGACAGGGCGAACACTGAAGCTTTCTTT. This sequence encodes CSADRANTEAFF.

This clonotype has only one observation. The CDR3, as DNA: TGTGCCATCAGTGAGGGATCTCCCGGGGAGCTGTTTTTT. Protein product: CAISEGSPGELFF. J is TRBJ2-2 and V is TRBV10-3; no clear D. From germline, CDR1 is ENHRY and CDR2 SYGVKD. V lost 2 bases, J lost 6 bases, and 7 bases lay in between. The CDR3 is 13 amino acids.

CDR3 sequence: CASSMNLAATYEQYF. DNA for the CDR3: TGTGCCAGTAGTATGAACTTGGCGGCGACCTACGAGCAGTACTTC. The chain links TRBV19 to TRBJ2-7, with D uncertain. The CDR3 spans 15 residues. Germline V gene sequence: CDR1 LNHDA, CDR2 SQIVND (reference sequence). Trimming pared 3 bases from V and 2 bases from J, leaving 14 bases between.

The CDR3 DNA reads as TGTGCCAGCAGCTTGGTGCTAGCGGCTGAAGAGACCCAGTACTTC. Translating it yields CASSLVLAAEETQYF. The chain uses TRBV3-1 and TRBJ2-5, with 7 bases fitting TRBD2. V was clipped by 5 bases and J by 3 bases; unmatched bases: 9. Germline V gene data show CDR1 as LGHDT and CDR2 as YNNKEL (reference sequence). The length of the CDR3 is 15 residues.

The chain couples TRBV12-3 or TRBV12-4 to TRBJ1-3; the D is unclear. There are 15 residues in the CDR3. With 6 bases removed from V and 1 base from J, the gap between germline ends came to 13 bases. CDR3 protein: CASSTTDKSGNTIYF. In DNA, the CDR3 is TGTGCCAGCAGCACCACTGACAAGTCTGGAAACACCATATATTTT.

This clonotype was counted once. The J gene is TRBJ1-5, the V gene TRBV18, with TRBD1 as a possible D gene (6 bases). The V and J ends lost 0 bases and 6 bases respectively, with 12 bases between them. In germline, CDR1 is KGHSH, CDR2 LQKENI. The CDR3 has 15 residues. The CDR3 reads CASSPPEQGGQPQHF. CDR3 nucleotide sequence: TGTGCCAGCTCACCACCGGAACAGGGTGGTCAGCCCCAGCATTTT.

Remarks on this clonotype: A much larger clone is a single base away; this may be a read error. DNA for the CDR3: TGTGCCAGCAGTGAAGGAGTCCCTAAAAACTACGGGCAGTACTTC. Amino acids: CASSEGVPKNYGQYF. This chain uses TRBV2 with TRBJ2-7, with no clear D. The CDR3 sequence is 15 residues long. CDR1 SNHLY and CDR2 FYNNEI come from the germline V gene.

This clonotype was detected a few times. The CDR3, as DNA: TGCAGTGCTAAGGACGGGGGCTCTGGAAACACCATATATTTT. It translates to CSAKDGGSGNTIYF. The V and J genes are TRBV20-1 and TRBJ1-3, with D possibly matching TRBD1 (5 bases). The CDR3 is made up of 14 amino acids. CDR1 and CDR2 from the germline V gene are DFQATT and SNEGSKA (reference sequence). Trimming took off 4 bases at V and 0 bases at J, with 10 bases between the two ends.

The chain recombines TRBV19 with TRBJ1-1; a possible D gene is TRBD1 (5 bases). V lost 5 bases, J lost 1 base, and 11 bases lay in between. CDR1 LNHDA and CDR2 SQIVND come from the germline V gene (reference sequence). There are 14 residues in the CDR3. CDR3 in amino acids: CASSEGLWNTEAFF. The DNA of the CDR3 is TGTGCCAGTAGTGAGGGACTTTGGAACACTGAAGCTTTCTTT.

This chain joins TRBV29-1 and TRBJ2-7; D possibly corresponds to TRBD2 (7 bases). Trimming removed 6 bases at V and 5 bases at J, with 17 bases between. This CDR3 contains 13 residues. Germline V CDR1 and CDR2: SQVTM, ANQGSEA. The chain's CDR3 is CSVWGGGRDEQYF. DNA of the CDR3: TGCAGCGTGTGGGGGGGGGGCAGGGACGAGCAGTACTTC.

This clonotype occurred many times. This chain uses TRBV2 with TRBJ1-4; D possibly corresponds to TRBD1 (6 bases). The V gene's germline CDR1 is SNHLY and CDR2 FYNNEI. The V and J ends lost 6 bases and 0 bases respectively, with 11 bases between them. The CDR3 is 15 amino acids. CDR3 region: CASRATGTTNEKLFF. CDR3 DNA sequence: TGTGCCAGCAGGGCAACAGGGACAACTAATGAAAAACTGTTTTTT. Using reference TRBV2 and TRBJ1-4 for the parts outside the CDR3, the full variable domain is EPEVTQTPSHQVTQMGQEVILRCVPISNHLYFYWYRQILGQKVEFLVSFYNNEISEKSEIFDDQFSVERPDGSNFTLKIRSTKLEDSAMYFCASRATGTTNEKLFFGSGTQLSVL.

The CDR3 spells CSATTGPGKEKLFF. The DNA for the CDR3 is TGCAGTGCTACCACAGGCCCCGGGAAAGAAAAACTGTTTTTT. This sequence joins TRBV20-1 and TRBJ1-4, with a possible D match to TRBD1 (5 bases). CDR1 and CDR2 from the germline V gene are DFQATT and SNEGSKA (reference sequence). This CDR3 spans 14 amino acids. V lost 4 bases to trimming and J lost 8 bases, with 17 bases between them.

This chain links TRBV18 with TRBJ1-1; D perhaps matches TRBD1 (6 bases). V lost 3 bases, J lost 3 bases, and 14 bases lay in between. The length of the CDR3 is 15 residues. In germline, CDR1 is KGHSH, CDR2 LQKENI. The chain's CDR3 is CASSPLDSQYTEAFF. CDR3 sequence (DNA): TGTGCCAGCTCACCTCTGGACAGCCAATACACTGAAGCTTTCTTT.

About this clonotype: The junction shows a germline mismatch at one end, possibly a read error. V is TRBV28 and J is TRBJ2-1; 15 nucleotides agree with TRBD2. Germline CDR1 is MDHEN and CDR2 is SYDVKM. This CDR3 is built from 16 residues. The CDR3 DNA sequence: TGTGCCAGCAGTATCGGACTAGCGGGAGGGAAAAACATTCGGTACTTC. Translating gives CASSIGLAGGKNIRYF.